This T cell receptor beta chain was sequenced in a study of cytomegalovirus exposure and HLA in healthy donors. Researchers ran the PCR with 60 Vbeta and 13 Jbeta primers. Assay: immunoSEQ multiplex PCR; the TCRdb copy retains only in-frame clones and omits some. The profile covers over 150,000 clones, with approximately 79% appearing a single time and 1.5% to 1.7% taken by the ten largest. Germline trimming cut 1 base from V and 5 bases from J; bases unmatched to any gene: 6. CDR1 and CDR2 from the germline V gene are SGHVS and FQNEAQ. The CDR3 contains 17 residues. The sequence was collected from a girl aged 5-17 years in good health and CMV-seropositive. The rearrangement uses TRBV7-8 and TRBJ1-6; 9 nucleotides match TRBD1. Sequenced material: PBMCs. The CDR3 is CASSLVWGTGNNSPLHF. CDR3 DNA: TGTGCCAGCAGCTTAGTTTGGGGGACAGGGAATAATTCACCCCTCCACTTT.